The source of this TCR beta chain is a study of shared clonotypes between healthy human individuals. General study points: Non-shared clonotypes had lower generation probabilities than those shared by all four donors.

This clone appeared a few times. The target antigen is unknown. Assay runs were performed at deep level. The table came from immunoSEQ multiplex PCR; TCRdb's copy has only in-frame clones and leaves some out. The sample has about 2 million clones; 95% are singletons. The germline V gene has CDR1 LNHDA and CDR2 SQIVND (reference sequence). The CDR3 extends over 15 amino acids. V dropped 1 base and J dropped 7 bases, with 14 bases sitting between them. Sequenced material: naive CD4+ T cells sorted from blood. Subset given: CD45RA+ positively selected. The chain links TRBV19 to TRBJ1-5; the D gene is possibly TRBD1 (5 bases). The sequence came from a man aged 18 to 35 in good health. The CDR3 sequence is CASSIAGSLGQPQHF. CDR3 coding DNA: TGTGCCAGTAGTATAGCAGGGTCCCTCGGGCAGCCCCAGCATTTT.